The clone carrying this T cell receptor (beta chain) was seen repeatedly, ten times or more. Deletions cut 3 bases from V and 1 base from J, with 8 bases between. The V gene's germline CDR1 is MDHEN and CDR2 SYDVKM. This CDR3 spans 14 amino acids. Described time point: newly diagnosed GD, antithyroid drugs for less than 3 months. Isolated PBMC RNA provided the starting material for the TCR library. The data stem from a study of regulatory T cells in long-lasting Graves disease. At the level of the study: Newly diagnosed Graves' patients took antithyroid drugs under 3 months.

In building TCR beta libraries, iRepertoire HTBI primers were used together with Arm-PCR of CDR3 regions. TCRdb independently ran MiXCR on the multiplex PCR reads; one entry per CDR3 protein. This table holds some 500,000 distinct CDR3 sequences, roughly 15% found once. The sample also formed part of further work on T cells in Graves' hyperthyroidism and ophthalmopathy. From that second work: Newly diagnosed hyperthyroidism patients aged 18 to 65 years had disease lasting under 2 months. HTBI primers were used for first-round RT-PCR of the TCR CDR3.

The chain recombines TRBV28 with TRBJ2-3; possible D gene TRBD1, 5 bases. The material sequenced was peripheral blood mononuclear cells (PBMCs), taken at new diagnosis, from a patient treated with antithyroid drugs. The sequence was collected from a woman aged 35 to 60 with Graves disease. The CDR3: CASSFSRGTDTQYF. The DNA for the CDR3 is TGTGCCAGCAGTTTCTCCAGGGGCACAGATACGCAGTATTTT.